A single sample gave rise to the 32 T cell receptor beta chains below, sequenced in a study of cytomegalovirus exposure and HLA in healthy donors. Amplification used 60 Vbeta primers and 13 Jbeta primers. TCRdb keeps only in-frame clones here, not all; method: immunoSEQ multiplex PCR. Among about 160,000 clones listed, around 83% were seen once. The source material was PBMCs. These receptors came from a man over 45 in good health and CMV-seropositive.

The chain has TRBV11-2 and TRBJ2-7; 10 bases agree with TRBD1. V was pared by 0 bases and J by 5 bases, with 7 bases of the junction left unmatched. The CDR3 is 16 residues long. The germline V gene has CDR1 SGHAT and CDR2 FQNNGV. CDR3 in DNA: TGTGCCAGCAGCTTAGATCGGGGACAGGGGTTTGACGAGCAGTACTTC. Translation gives CASSLDRGQGFDEQYF.

Written as DNA, the CDR3 is TGTGCCAGCAGTGAATCGGGAACAGATACGCAGTATTTT. It is translated as CASSESGTDTQYF. The rearrangement links TRBV2 to TRBJ2-3; D perhaps matches TRBD2 (5 bases). Per the germline V gene, CDR1 is SNHLY and CDR2 is FYNNEI. The CDR3 runs to 13 residues. Deletions cut 2 bases from V and 3 bases from J, with 6 bases between.

The chain combines TRBV10-3 with TRBJ1-1; perhaps TRBD1 as D (6 bases). There are 14 residues in the CDR3. Trimming took 2 bases from V and 2 from J, leaving 9 bases between them. Germline-derived CDR1 and CDR2 are ENHRY and SYGVKD. The CDR3, as DNA: TGTGCCATCAGTGAGAGGGGGGGCAACACTGAAGCTTTCTTT. Its translation: CAISERGGNTEAFF.

This rearrangement joins TRBV2 to TRBJ1-4; a possible D gene is TRBD1 (6 bases). This CDR3 is 15 amino acids long. Germline lookup yields CDR1 SNHLY and CDR2 FYNNEI. V lost 6 bases and J lost 7, with 18 bases in between. The CDR3: CASRLPGEKGEKLFF. The CDR3 DNA reads TGTGCCAGCAGATTGCCAGGGGAAAAGGGTGAAAAACTGTTTTTT.

The chain recombines TRBV7-9 with TRBJ2-7, with D hard to call. The V end lost 1 base, the J end lost 2 bases, and 12 bases lay between the germline ends. This CDR3 spans 15 amino acids. Germline CDR1 is SEHNR and CDR2 is FQNEAQ (reference sequence). The CDR3 nucleotides read TGTGCCAGCAGCTTAGATGCGTCTCCTACCTACGAGCAGTACTTC. This sequence encodes CASSLDASPTYEQYF. Full variable domain (remainder filled in from reference TRBV7-9 and TRBJ2-7): DTGVSQNPRHKITKRGQNVTFRCDPISEHNRLYWYRQTLGQGPEFLTYFQNEAQLEKSRLLSDRFSAERPKGSFSTLEIQRTEQGDSAMYLCASSLDASPTYEQYFGPGTRLTVT.

The V call is TRBV7-9, the J call TRBJ2-7; 13 bases agree with TRBD2. The CDR3 spans 15 residues. Germline loops: CDR1 SEHNR, CDR2 FQNEAQ (reference sequence). The V gene end was trimmed by 6 bases and the J gene end by 4 bases; junction bases not matched to a gene: 6. The CDR3 reads CASSHTSGRGYEQYF. The CDR3 coding sequence is TGTGCCAGCAGTCACACTAGCGGGAGGGGTTACGAGCAGTACTTC. Filled out from reference TRBV7-9 and TRBJ2-7, the complete variable domain reads DTGVSQNPRHKITKRGQNVTFRCDPISEHNRLYWYRQTLGQGPEFLTYFQNEAQLEKSRLLSDRFSAERPKGSFSTLEIQRTEQGDSAMYLCASSHTSGRGYEQYFGPGTRLTVT.

In its sample, this clone was seen a few times. The chain carries TRBV11-3 and TRBJ1-3; 8 bases are a match to TRBD1. Germline V CDR1 and CDR2: SGHNT, YENEEA. The CDR3 consists of 16 residues. V gave up 6 bases and J gave up 4 bases; unmatched junction bases: 11. The CDR3: CASRRKDRGCGNTIYF. The CDR3 coding sequence is TGTGCCAGCAGACGGAAAGACAGGGGATGCGGAAACACCATATATTTT.

This clone was recorded only once. The J gene is TRBJ2-7, the V gene TRBV29-1; 9 nucleotides match TRBD2. V lost 5 bases and J lost 0; bases outside the gene matches: 5. CDR1 and CDR2 (germline): SQVTM, ANQGSEA. This CDR3 is built from 14 residues. CDR3 DNA: TGCAGCGTTAGAGCGGGGGGTCTCTCCTACGAGCAGTACTTC. Translation gives CSVRAGGLSYEQYF.

This chain joins TRBV19 and TRBJ1-1; possible D gene TRBD1, 5 bases. In germline, CDR1 is LNHDA, CDR2 SQIVND (reference sequence). Trimming left V 3 bases short and J 6 bases short, with 14 bases between. CDR3 length equals 14 residues. The CDR3 loop reads CASSIWGGFSEAFF. CDR3 DNA: TGTGCCAGTAGTATCTGGGGGGGATTCTCTGAAGCTTTCTTT.

Points on this clone: Additional DNA sequences in this sample encode the identical CDR3. The chain has TRBV4-1 and TRBJ1-1; 7 bases align to TRBD1. Germline V gene lookup returns CDR1 MGHRA and CDR2 YSYEKL. The V gene end was trimmed by 4 bases and the J gene end by 0 bases; junction bases not matched to a gene: 5. This CDR3 contains 15 residues. The CDR3 protein is CASSPQTGLNTEAFF. DNA for the CDR3: TGCGCCAGCAGCCCTCAGACAGGGTTGAACACTGAAGCTTTCTTT.

The rearrangement joins TRBV6-6 to TRBJ2-5; TRBD2 matches 10 bases. Germline lookup yields CDR1 MNHNY and CDR2 SVGAGI (reference sequence). J lost 5 bases, V lost 2 bases, and 2 bases had no gene match. There are 14 residues in the CDR3. CDR3 loop: CASSYSGGAETQYF. CDR3 DNA: TGTGCCAGCAGTTACAGCGGGGGGGCGGAGACCCAGTACTTC.

V usage is TRBV18 and J usage is TRBJ1-4; 7 bases map to TRBD1. The germline CDR1 and CDR2 sequences are KGHSH and LQKENI. V shed 4 bases and J 4 bases; nucleotides not matched to a gene: 6. The CDR3 is 15 residues long. CDR3 sequence reads: CASSRQTGSNEKLFF. In DNA, the CDR3 is TGTGCCAGCTCACGACAGACAGGGAGTAATGAAAAACTGTTTTTT.

This chain links TRBV6-5 with TRBJ2-7, with D perhaps TRBD2 (6 bases). The V gene lost 0 bases and the J gene lost 5 bases, with 14 bases spanning the gap. CDR3 length: 15 amino acids. Germline lookup yields CDR1 MNHEY and CDR2 SVGAGI. The CDR3 DNA sequence: TGTGCCAGCAGTTACTCGAAGCCGGGAGCAGACGAGCAGTACTTC. Translation gives CASSYSKPGADEQYF.

As for this clone: Other DNA sequences in the same sample also yield this CDR3. The rearrangement links TRBV19 to TRBJ2-1; D unclear. Trimming stripped 1 base from V and 8 bases from J, with 9 bases between. Germline CDR1 LNHDA, CDR2 SQIVND (reference sequence). The CDR3 consists of 13 residues. CDR3 amino acids: CASSIVGFYEQFF. The CDR3, as DNA: TGTGCCAGTAGTATAGTGGGCTTTTATGAGCAGTTCTTC.

The rearrangement links TRBV29-1 to TRBJ2-7, with 7 bases aligning to TRBD2. Trimming at V came to 6 bases and at J to 5 bases, leaving 13 bases not matched to a gene. Germline CDR1 reads SQVTM; CDR2 reads ANQGSEA. The CDR3 extends over 14 amino acids. The CDR3 nucleotides read TGCAGCGTAGGTTACGGGGGGTTGTCGAACGAGCAGTACTTC. It is translated as CSVGYGGLSNEQYF.

DNA for the CDR3: TGTGCCAGCAGCGTGTGGTCGGGGGGGACCTACGAGCAGTACTTC. Amino acid sequence: CASSVWSGGTYEQYF. The rearrangement uses TRBV11-2 and TRBJ2-7, with 8 nucleotides matching TRBD2. This CDR3 comprises 15 residues. The germline V gene encodes CDR1 SGHAT and CDR2 FQNNGV. The trim removed 5 bases at V and 2 bases at J, leaving 8 bases unmatched.

The CDR3 sequence is CASSQVRLGVSVGYTF. DNA of the CDR3: TGCGCCAGCAGCCAAGTTCGGTTGGGAGTTTCGGTTGGCTACACCTTC. The chain joins TRBV4-1 to TRBJ1-2, with D unclear. The CDR3 runs 16 residues. Trimming shortened V by 1 base and J by 7 bases, and 19 bases separated the two germline ends. The germline CDR1 and CDR2 sequences are MGHRA and YSYEKL.

This clone has only a few counts. This rearrangement joins TRBV4-1 to TRBJ2-1; D not resolved. CDR1 MGHRA and CDR2 YSYEKL come from the germline V gene. The CDR3 runs 16 residues. V lost 0 bases and J 1 base, leaving 10 bases between the germline ends. This CDR3 reads CASSQDVSFSYNEQFF. The CDR3 DNA follows: TGCGCCAGCAGCCAAGACGTTAGTTTTTCCTACAATGAGCAGTTCTTC.

The J gene is TRBJ2-7, the V gene TRBV15; D is unresolved. CDR1 LNHNV and CDR2 YYDKDF come from the germline V gene (reference sequence). The CDR3 runs to 13 residues. The V end lost 4 bases, the J end lost 6 bases, and 13 bases lay between the germline ends. CDR3 bases: TGTGCCACCAGCATTTCCGGTCCAGGCGAGCAGTACTTC. This gives the protein CATSISGPGEQYF. Using reference TRBV15 and TRBJ2-7 for the parts outside the CDR3, the full variable domain is DAMVIQNPRYQVTQFGKPVTLSCSQTLNHNVMYWYQQKSSQAPKLLFHYYDKDFNNEADTPDNFQSRRPNTSFCFLDIRSPGLGDTAMYLCATSISGPGEQYFGPGTRLTVT.

V gene TRBV19 combines with J gene TRBJ2-7, with 7 bases lining up with TRBD2. The CDR3 sequence is 14 residues long. Germline lookup yields CDR1 LNHDA and CDR2 SQIVND (reference sequence). V trimming: 5 bases; J trimming: 3 bases; junction bases outside the gene matches: 7. As DNA, the CDR3 is TGTGCCAGTAGTCTGTCTAGCGGTCTCTACGAGCAGTACTTC. Encoded protein: CASSLSSGLYEQYF.

This rearrangement joins TRBV5-5 to TRBJ2-3; no definite D call. Trimming took off 10 bases at V and 1 base at J, with 13 bases between the two ends. Germline-derived CDR1 and CDR2 are SGHKS and YYEKEE (reference sequence). CDR3 size: 13 residues. Here the CDR3 reads CASHGQGTDTQYF. The CDR3 nucleotides read TGTGCCTCCCATGGTCAGGGCACAGATACGCAGTATTTT. Looking up the rest from reference TRBV5-5 and TRBJ2-3 gives the full variable domain: DAGVTQSPTHLIKTRGQQVTLRCSPISGHKSVSWYQQVLGQGPQFIFQYYEKEERGRGNFPDRFSARQFPNYSSELNVNALLLGDSALYLCASHGQGTDTQYFGPGTRLTVL.

As regards this clone: Other nucleotide sequences from this sample produce the same CDR3. This chain links TRBV30 with TRBJ2-1; TRBD2 matches at 8 bases. Germline lookup yields CDR1 GTSNPN and CDR2 SVGIG (reference sequence). J was trimmed by 7 bases and V by 0 bases; bases with no gene match: 8. This CDR3 region has 15 residues. The CDR3 reads CAWSVRAGVGNEQFF. The CDR3 DNA reads as TGTGCCTGGAGTGTAAGAGCGGGAGTCGGGAATGAGCAGTTCTTC.

The V and J genes are TRBV29-1 and TRBJ2-1, with 7 bases matching TRBD1. Germline assignment: CDR1 SQVTM and CDR2 ANQGSEA. The CDR3 has 13 amino acids. V shed 2 bases and J 5 bases; nucleotides not matched to a gene: 3. The CDR3 sequence is CSVERGPNNEQFF. CDR3 coding DNA: TGCAGCGTTGAAAGGGGGCCAAACAATGAGCAGTTCTTC.

This sequence joins TRBV19 and TRBJ1-1; D is unclear. This CDR3 region has 13 residues. Trimming shortened V by 5 bases and J by 11 bases, and 18 bases separated the two germline ends. CDR1 LNHDA and CDR2 SQIVND come from the germline V gene (reference sequence). This CDR3 reads CASSPTERSSAFF. CDR3 DNA: TGTGCCAGTAGTCCCACCGAGCGGTCCTCGGCTTTCTTT.

This chain uses TRBV11-3 with TRBJ2-1; maybe TRBD1 (6 bases). Germline V gene lookup returns CDR1 SGHNT and CDR2 YENEEA. This CDR3 contains 15 residues. Deletions cut 1 base from V and 3 bases from J, with 10 bases between. DNA of the CDR3: TGTGCCAGCAGCTTAGTGGGGGCTGGCTACAATGAGCAGTTCTTC. Its translation: CASSLVGAGYNEQFF. Full variable domain (rest looked up from reference TRBV11-3 and TRBJ2-1): EAGVVQSPRYKIIEKKQPVAFWCNPISGHNTLYWYLQNLGQGPELLIRYENEEAVDDSQLPKDRFSAERLKGVDSTLKIQPAELGDSAVYLCASSLVGAGYNEQFFGPGTRLTVL.

The gene calls are TRBV6-6 and TRBJ1-2, with TRBD1 matching over 7 bases. The junction had 14 bases not matched to a gene; V was cut back by 5 bases and J by 5 bases. Germline V gene data show CDR1 as MNHNY and CDR2 as SVGAGI (reference sequence). This CDR3 has 16 amino acids. This chain's CDR3 is CASSTETGARGYGYTF. CDR3 nucleotides: TGTGCCAGCAGTACAGAAACAGGGGCCCGAGGATATGGCTACACCTTC.

CDR3 in DNA: TGCGCCAGCAGCCAAGACGCGGGGAAAGGGGACTATGGCTACACCTTC. Its translation is CASSQDAGKGDYGYTF. The rearrangement joins TRBV4-1 to TRBJ1-2; D may be TRBD1 (5 bases). The germline gives CDR1 MGHRA, CDR2 YSYEKL. V shed 0 bases and J shed 3 bases, with 14 bases lying between them. The CDR3 has 16 amino acids.

V gene TRBV5-4 combines with J gene TRBJ2-7; 7 positions agree with TRBD1. The junction had 7 bases not matched to a gene; V was cut back by 5 bases and J by 2 bases. The length of the CDR3 is 14 residues. Per germline, CDR1 SGHNT and CDR2 YYREEE (reference sequence). CDR3 protein: CASRRGQATYEQYF. The CDR3 DNA reads as TGTGCCAGCAGACGTGGACAGGCGACCTACGAGCAGTACTTC.

V usage is TRBV27 and J usage is TRBJ2-3; 8 bases map to TRBD2. CDR1 MNHEY and CDR2 SMNVEV come from the germline V gene (reference sequence). This CDR3 contains 16 residues. V lost 5 bases and J lost 6; bases outside the gene matches: 13. CDR3 region: CASSTGLGDDLDTQYF. CDR3 nucleotides: TGTGCCAGCAGTACGGGACTAGGGGATGATTTGGATACGCAGTATTTT.

The CDR3 coding sequence is TGTGCCAGCAGCCCCACTAGCGGGGGGGCAGCAGATACGCAGTATTTT. It yields the protein CASSPTSGGAADTQYF. V usage is TRBV9 and J usage is TRBJ2-3, with 13 bases that match TRBD2. Germline V gene lookup returns CDR1 SGDLS and CDR2 YYNGEE. V trimming: 4 bases; J trimming: 4 bases; junction bases outside the gene matches: 6. The CDR3 loop spans 16 amino acids.

This chain's CDR3 is CASSLGWEVQAEKLFF. In DNA, the CDR3 is TGTGCCAGCAGCTTGGGTTGGGAGGTTCAGGCCGAAAAACTGTTTTTT. This chain connects TRBV9 to TRBJ1-4, with D uncertain. Trimming shortened V by 4 bases and J by 8 bases, and 21 bases separated the two germline ends. This CDR3 contains 16 residues. The germline CDR1 and CDR2 sequences are SGDLS and YYNGEE.

This chain joins TRBV28 and TRBJ1-6, with 7 bases that match TRBD1. V shed 1 base, J shed 9 bases, and the junction held 9 bases outside the gene matches. The CDR3 is made up of 16 amino acids. The germline V gene encodes CDR1 MDHEN and CDR2 SYDVKM. CDR3 DNA sequence: TGTGCCAGCAGTTTATACGGGGACAGAGCAATTTCACCCCTCCACTTT. Translated, it gives CASSLYGDRAISPLHF.